The 28 T cell receptor beta chains reported below all come from one sample, sequenced in a study of blood T cell repertoires in COVID-19. Sequencing was performed with immunoSEQ multiplex PCR; in TCRdb, only in-frame clones are kept and a portion is missing. This sample has 150,000 to 200,000 clones, with roughly nine tenths found just once. The sequencing sample was made of peripheral blood. The source is a man aged 70-80 years with active or convalescent COVID-19.

The rearrangement joins TRBV7-9 to TRBJ1-4; 9 bases are shared with TRBD1. Germline loops: CDR1 SEHNR, CDR2 FQNEAQ (reference sequence). After removal of 5 bases from V and 8 bases from J, the junction contained 6 bases not matched to a gene. This CDR3 is built from 14 residues. CDR3 in DNA: TGTGCCAGCAGCGGGACAGGGTTTGGAGAAAAACTGTTTTTT. Translating gives CASSGTGFGEKLFF.

The V and J genes are TRBV19 and TRBJ1-4; D not resolved. Trimming took 5 bases from V and 0 from J, leaving 16 bases between them. The CDR3 is 17 amino acids. The germline V gene has CDR1 LNHDA and CDR2 SQIVND (reference sequence). CDR3 protein: CASSPFGQAATNEKLFF. For the CDR3, the DNA is TGTGCCAGTAGTCCTTTTGGGCAGGCTGCAACTAATGAAAAACTGTTTTTT.

V gene TRBV5-6 combines with J gene TRBJ1-1, with TRBD1 as a possible D gene (6 bases). The CDR3 contains 13 residues. Looked up from germline, CDR1 is SGHDT and CDR2 is YYEEEE. V dropped 4 bases and J dropped 10 bases, with 17 bases sitting between them. The CDR3 reads CASSTDRSGGAFF. The CDR3, as DNA: TGTGCCAGCAGCACCGACAGGTCGGGAGGAGCTTTCTTT.

The genes are TRBV19 and TRBJ2-5; weak D call: TRBD2 (7 bases). The CDR3 has 15 amino acids. CDR1 and CDR2 (germline): LNHDA, SQIVND (reference sequence). Trimming cost V 3 bases and J 4 bases, with 15 bases left between them. CDR3 sequence: CASSIRGGMGETQYF. The CDR3 DNA reads as TGTGCCAGTAGTATTAGGGGGGGTATGGGAGAGACCCAGTACTTC.

The chain joins TRBV7-2 to TRBJ2-7; perhaps TRBD2 as D (6 bases). V was trimmed by 5 bases and J by 2 bases, leaving 19 bases between them. From germline, CDR1 is SGHTA and CDR2 FQGNSA. The CDR3 covers 16 residues. The CDR3 here is CASSTRGVGTTYEQYF. The CDR3 DNA follows: TGTGCCAGCAGCACCCGCGGGGTGGGCACTACCTACGAGCAGTACTTC.

The V call is TRBV9, the J call TRBJ2-3; D may be TRBD2 (6 bases). The ends were cut back, 0 bases at V and 4 bases at J, with 15 bases in the middle. Germline assignment: CDR1 SGDLS and CDR2 YYNGEE. CDR3 length: 16 amino acids. The CDR3 DNA follows: TGTGCCAGCAGCGTAGTTCCAGACGGAGGGGCAGATACGCAGTATTTT. This encodes CASSVVPDGGADTQYF. Together with reference TRBV9 and TRBJ2-3, the CDR3 gives the full variable domain: DSGVTQTPKHLITATGQRVTLRCSPRSGDLSVYWYQQSLDQGLQFLIQYYNGEERAKGNILERFSAQQFPDLHSELNLSSLELGDSALYFCASSVVPDGGADTQYFGPGTRLTVL.

The chain has TRBV7-2 and TRBJ2-3, with D perhaps matching TRBD1 (5 bases). Germline V gene sequence: CDR1 SGHTA, CDR2 FQGNSA. The CDR3 consists of 14 residues. V dropped 4 bases and J dropped 2 bases, with 10 bases sitting between them. The DNA of the CDR3 is TGTGCCAGCAGCTCCAGGGCCGTCACAGATACGCAGTATTTT. It codes for CASSSRAVTDTQYF. Together with reference TRBV7-2 and TRBJ2-3, the CDR3 gives the full variable domain: GAGVSQSPSNKVTEKGKDVELRCDPISGHTALYWYRQSLGQGLEFLIYFQGNSAPDKSGLPSDRFSAERTGGSVSTLTIQRTQQEDSAVYLCASSSRAVTDTQYFGPGTRLTVL.

The V call is TRBV5-6, the J call TRBJ2-7; 11 bases align to TRBD2. The CDR3 extends over 15 amino acids. The V gene end was trimmed by 3 bases and the J gene end by 2 bases; junction bases not matched to a gene: 4. Germline lookup yields CDR1 SGHDT and CDR2 YYEEEE. In nucleotides, the CDR3 is TGTGCCAGCAGCTCAGGGACTAGCGGAACCTACGAGCAGTACTTC. The encoded protein is CASSSGTSGTYEQYF.

This sequence joins TRBV25-1 and TRBJ2-1; tentative D call: TRBD1 (5 bases). Looked up from germline, CDR1 is MGHDK and CDR2 is SYGVNS. Between the trimmed V and J ends, which lost 6 bases and 3 bases, there was a span of 9 bases. The CDR3 covers 13 residues. The CDR3 DNA sequence: TGTGCCAGCAGCACTGACAGCTACAATGAGCAGTTCTTC. This codes for CASSTDSYNEQFF.

This clone appeared once. The same CDR3 is also encoded by other DNA sequences in this sample. For the CDR3, the DNA is TGTGCCAGCAGCTCTACAGGGATCTCCTACGAGCAGTACTTC. Amino acids: CASSSTGISYEQYF. The rearrangement uses TRBV7-2 and TRBJ2-7, with D possibly being TRBD1 (6 bases). The CDR3 has 14 amino acids. Germline CDR1 and CDR2: SGHTA and FQGNSA. The V gene lost 4 bases and the J gene lost 0 bases, with 10 bases spanning the gap.

V is TRBV20-1 and J is TRBJ2-5, with D tentatively TRBD1 (6 bases). The germline gives CDR1 DFQATT, CDR2 SNEGSKA (reference sequence). This CDR3 spans 15 amino acids. Trimming shortened V by 3 bases and J by 7 bases, and 21 bases separated the two germline ends. The CDR3: CSASDSGRGHGTQYF. The CDR3 region has the DNA TGCAGTGCTAGTGACTCCGGCAGGGGACATGGGACCCAGTACTTC.

This clone appeared once. This chain joins TRBV6-2 or TRBV6-3 and TRBJ2-1; a weak D match, TRBD1 (5 bases). The CDR3 totals 13 residues. With 5 bases removed from V and 3 bases from J, the gap between germline ends came to 8 bases. Germline CDR1 and CDR2: MNHEY and SVGEGT. The CDR3 loop is CASSIDSYNEQFF. The CDR3, as DNA: TGTGCCAGCAGTATAGACAGCTACAATGAGCAGTTCTTC.

The chain recombines TRBV5-1 with TRBJ2-7; a possible D gene is TRBD1 (5 bases). The germline V gene encodes CDR1 SGHRS and CDR2 YFSETQ. There are 14 residues in the CDR3. V gave up 1 base and J gave up 3 bases, with 11 bases separating them. The CDR3, as DNA: TGCGCCAGCAGCTTGACAGGTAATGGCTACGAGCAGTACTTC. Translation gives CASSLTGNGYEQYF.

The chain recombines TRBV2 with TRBJ2-7, with 13 bases that match TRBD2. This CDR3 region has 17 residues. Germline assignment: CDR1 SNHLY and CDR2 FYNNEI. Trimming removed 7 bases from V and 3 bases from J; junction bases left unmatched: 12. The CDR3 DNA follows: TGTGCCAGCATCGCGACTAGCGGGGGGAGGACGGGCTACGAGCAGTACTTC. It is translated as CASIATSGGRTGYEQYF.

This chain joins TRBV27 and TRBJ2-1; TRBD2 matches 9 bases. The CDR3 covers 15 residues. V lost 1 base to trimming and J lost 6 bases; unmatched junction nucleotides: 4. The germline V gene has CDR1 MNHEY and CDR2 SMNVEV (reference sequence). The CDR3 reads CASSLFAGGGNEQFF. In DNA form, the CDR3 reads TGTGCCAGCAGTTTATTTGCGGGAGGGGGCAATGAGCAGTTCTTC.

This chain uses TRBV2 with TRBJ2-3; D not resolved. Germline V gene sequence: CDR1 SNHLY, CDR2 FYNNEI. V lost 6 bases and J 3 bases, leaving 10 bases between the germline ends. The CDR3 loop spans 13 amino acids. CDR3 loop: CASRVLVTDTQYF. CDR3 nucleotide sequence: TGTGCCAGCAGGGTTTTAGTGACAGATACGCAGTATTTT.

This clone was picked up a small number of times. The chain couples TRBV19 to TRBJ2-1; 8 nucleotides align to TRBD2. The J segment lost 6 bases and the V segment lost 7 bases, leaving 8 bases of the junction unmatched. The length of the CDR3 is 14 residues. Germline V CDR1 and CDR2: LNHDA, SQIVND (reference sequence). CDR3 protein: CASTFGLAGNEQFF. The DNA of the CDR3 is TGTGCCAGTACGTTCGGTCTAGCGGGCAATGAGCAGTTCTTC.

This chain links TRBV28 with TRBJ1-5; 10 positions match TRBD1. The CDR3 covers 14 residues. V lost 6 bases to trimming and J lost 4 bases; unmatched junction nucleotides: 3. The germline gives CDR1 MDHEN, CDR2 SYDVKM. CDR3 in DNA: TGTGCCAGCAGATCGGGACAGGGGAATCAGCCCCAGCATTTT. Its protein is CASRSGQGNQPQHF. The full variable domain, completed using reference TRBV28 and TRBJ1-5, is DVKVTQSSRYLVKRTGEKVFLECVQDMDHENMFWYRQDPGLGLRLIYFSYDVKMKEKGDIPEGYSVSREKKERFSLILESASTNQTSMYLCASRSGQGNQPQHFGDGTRLSIL.

The CDR3 sequence is CASSFKRENSEQFF. The CDR3 DNA is TGTGCCAGCAGCTTCAAGCGGGAGAATTCCGAGCAGTTCTTC. V gene TRBV5-4 combines with J gene TRBJ2-1, with 8 bases that match TRBD2. Germline V gene lookup returns CDR1 SGHNT and CDR2 YYREEE (reference sequence). The CDR3 has 14 amino acids. Trimming removed 2 bases from V and 10 bases from J; junction bases left unmatched: 8. Complete variable domain (other parts from reference TRBV5-4 and TRBJ2-1): ETGVTQSPTHLIKTRGQQVTLRCSSQSGHNTVSWYQQALGQGPQFIFQYYREEENGRGNFPPRFSGLQFPNYSSELNVNALELDDSALYLCASSFKRENSEQFFGPGTRLTVL.

The chain recombines TRBV7-6 with TRBJ2-3; a possible D gene is TRBD1 (6 bases). Germline CDR1 and CDR2: SGHVS and FNYEAQ. The CDR3 runs to 14 residues. Trimming took 1 base from V and 3 from J, leaving 8 bases between them. CDR3 sequence: CASSLGTGTDTQYF. In nucleotides, the CDR3 is TGTGCCAGCAGCTTAGGAACAGGGACAGATACGCAGTATTTT.

V usage is TRBV28 and J usage is TRBJ2-7; 7 bases map to TRBD1. Germline V gives CDR1 MDHEN, CDR2 SYDVKM. The trim removed 6 bases at V and 3 bases at J, leaving 8 bases unmatched. The CDR3 is 14 residues long. The CDR3 coding sequence is TGTGCCAGCAGGGGACAGTACCCTAACTACGAGCAGTACTTC. Translation gives CASRGQYPNYEQYF.

The gene calls are TRBV5-1 and TRBJ2-2; 9 nucleotides line up with TRBD1. This CDR3 spans 14 amino acids. Per the germline V gene, CDR1 is SGHRS and CDR2 is YFSETQ. V shed 9 bases and J 2 bases; nucleotides not matched to a gene: 5. CDR3 region: CATQGQGNTGELFF. The CDR3 nucleotides are TGCGCCACCCAGGGACAGGGTAACACCGGGGAGCTGTTTTTT.

This chain links TRBV5-1 with TRBJ2-2, with 9 bases lining up with TRBD1. This CDR3 has 14 amino acids. The V segment lost 3 bases and the J segment 5 bases; nucleotides outside the gene matches: 2. CDR1 is SGHRS and CDR2 is YFSETQ in the germline V gene. This chain's CDR3 is CASSWGTGTGELFF. The CDR3 region has the DNA TGCGCCAGCAGCTGGGGGACAGGGACCGGGGAGCTGTTTTTT.

This rearrangement joins TRBV29-1 to TRBJ2-2; no clear D. This CDR3 comprises 12 residues. With 5 bases removed from V and 4 bases from J, the gap between germline ends came to 8 bases. Germline values: CDR1 SQVTM, CDR2 ANQGSEA. The CDR3 loop reads CSVKNITGELFF. CDR3 sequence (DNA): TGCAGCGTTAAGAACATCACCGGGGAGCTGTTTTTT.

This chain uses TRBV7-6 with TRBJ2-1; no reliable D call. The germline gives CDR1 SGHVS, CDR2 FNYEAQ. V lost 5 bases and J lost 2, with 10 bases in between. The CDR3 runs to 14 residues. In nucleotides, the CDR3 is TGTGCCAGCAGCGCGGCCCTAGCCTACAATGAGCAGTTCTTC. As protein: CASSAALAYNEQFF. Complete variable domain (other parts from reference TRBV7-6 and TRBJ2-1): GAGVSQSPRYKVTKRGQDVALRCDPISGHVSLYWYRQALGQGPEFLTYFNYEAQQDKSGLPNDRFSAERPEGSISTLTIQRTEQRDSAMYRCASSAALAYNEQFFGPGTRLTVL.

CDR3 loop: CASSFSRRGGNQPQHF. CDR3 coding DNA: TGTGCCAGCAGTTTTTCTCGCAGGGGAGGCAATCAGCCCCAGCATTTT. The V call is TRBV28, the J call TRBJ1-5; perhaps TRBD1 as D (6 bases). Trimming took off 3 bases at V and 2 bases at J, with 14 bases between the two ends. This CDR3 has 16 amino acids. Looked up from germline, CDR1 is MDHEN and CDR2 is SYDVKM.

The chain recombines TRBV19 with TRBJ2-7; 11 nucleotides agree with TRBD2. This CDR3 is built from 15 residues. Germline CDR1 reads LNHDA; CDR2 reads SQIVND (reference sequence). The V and J ends lost 6 bases and 0 bases, in that order; junction bases with no gene match: 4. The CDR3 DNA follows: TGTGCCAGTAGCCCGGGACTAGCGGTCTCCTACGAGCAGTACTTC. This gives the protein CASSPGLAVSYEQYF.

The V call is TRBV6-5, the J call TRBJ2-3, with no clear D. The V end lost 5 bases, the J end lost 4 bases, and 16 bases lay between the germline ends. The CDR3 has 15 residues. Germline CDR1 MNHEY, CDR2 SVGAGI. This chain's CDR3 is CASSQNPNGPDTQYF. The CDR3 DNA sequence: TGTGCCAGCAGTCAAAACCCCAATGGCCCAGATACGCAGTATTTT.